These 31 T cell receptor beta chains were all obtained from the same sample, sequenced in a study of Ad26.COV2.S vaccination and SARS-CoV-2 variants. Clones were read by immunoSEQ multiplex PCR, and TCRdb kept only the in-frame ones, dropping some. The data contain about 480,000 clones, around nine tenths of them singletons. Treatment noted: 15 to 20 received Ad26.COV2.S at low or high dose, single or two shots; 5 received placebo; per-sample allocation not given. All samples were drawn on day 63, counting from the first vaccine or placebo injection. Sequenced material: peripheral blood, taken in a trial of Ad26.COV2.S vaccine versus placebo. These receptors all come from a person aged 18-60 years who received the Ad26.COV2.S COVID-19 vaccine or a placebo.

The gene calls are TRBV4-3 and TRBJ2-3; 10 nucleotides align to TRBD2. The germline V gene encodes CDR1 LGHNA and CDR2 YSLEER. The V and J ends lost 4 bases and 6 bases, in that order; junction bases with no gene match: 7. The CDR3 is 15 residues long. CDR3 sequence (DNA): TGCGCCAGCAGCCGTCAGCGGGAGGGCCGGGATACGCAGTATTTT. Amino acids: CASSRQREGRDTQYF.

The gene calls are TRBV6-6 and TRBJ2-5, with 9 nucleotides matching TRBD2. CDR3 length: 15 amino acids. Germline trimming cut 10 bases from V and 5 bases from J; bases unmatched to any gene: 14. The V gene's germline CDR1 is MNHNY and CDR2 SVGAGI (reference sequence). The CDR3 loop is CATLGLAGAGETQYF. CDR3 DNA: TGTGCCACCCTCGGCTTAGCGGGAGCGGGTGAGACCCAGTACTTC.

The gene calls are TRBV30 and TRBJ1-5; D unclear. V lost 2 bases and J 2 bases, leaving 10 bases between the germline ends. The germline gives CDR1 GTSNPN, CDR2 SVGIG (reference sequence). The CDR3 runs to 14 residues. As DNA, the CDR3 is TGTGCCTGGAGTAAGTGGGCGGGCAATCAGCCCCAGCATTTT. Encoded protein: CAWSKWAGNQPQHF.

This sequence joins TRBV4-2 and TRBJ1-1; TRBD1 matches at 7 bases. The trim removed 0 bases at V and 6 bases at J, leaving 7 bases unmatched. The CDR3 loop spans 15 amino acids. The germline CDR1 and CDR2 sequences are LGHNA and YNFKEQ. The CDR3 DNA follows: TGTGCCAGCAGCCAAGAAGGACAGGCTACCCCTGAAGCTTTCTTT. This codes for CASSQEGQATPEAFF.

This sequence joins TRBV28 and TRBJ1-5; 8 bases agree with TRBD1. With 7 bases clipped from V and 6 bases from J, the junction kept 8 bases outside the gene matches. Per the germline V gene, CDR1 is MDHEN and CDR2 is SYDVKM. This CDR3 has 14 amino acids. CDR3 nucleotides: TGTGCCAGCATCCTGACAGGGGTGGCTCAGCCCCAGCATTTT. Amino acids: CASILTGVAQPQHF.

This chain connects TRBV6-5 to TRBJ1-1; D gene uncertain. Germline V CDR1 and CDR2: MNHEY, SVGAGI. V lost 6 bases and J lost 0, with 14 bases in between. The CDR3 covers 15 residues. The CDR3 DNA reads TGTGCCAGCAGGGTCCGAAGAGACCTGAACACTGAAGCTTTCTTT. Translated: CASRVRRDLNTEAFF.

This clone is a singleton in its sample. In DNA, the CDR3 is TGTGCCAGCAGCTTAGATCTAGCGGGAGGGCCTAAGGGCGAGCAGTACTTC. Translated: CASSLDLAGGPKGEQYF. The chain is built from TRBV7-2 and TRBJ2-7; 12 bases map to TRBD2. Germline V CDR1 and CDR2: SGHTA, FQGNSA. After removal of 1 base from V and 6 bases from J, the junction contained 10 bases not matched to a gene. This CDR3 contains 17 residues.

This chain links TRBV19 with TRBJ2-3; D possibly matches TRBD1 or TRBD2 (5 bases each). The CDR3 consists of 13 residues. Germline V gene sequence: CDR1 LNHDA, CDR2 SQIVND (reference sequence). V was clipped by 5 bases and J by 0 bases, with 6 bases between them. The CDR3 DNA reads TGTGCCAGTAGTGGGGGAAGCACAGATACGCAGTATTTT. Amino acids: CASSGGSTDTQYF.

The chain uses TRBV5-4 and TRBJ2-7; 11 nucleotides align to TRBD2. The CDR3 sequence is 14 residues long. Losses at the gene ends were 7 bases for V and 2 bases for J; bases not matched to a gene: 5. Germline CDR1 reads SGHNT; CDR2 reads YYREEE (reference sequence). The DNA for the CDR3 is TGTGCCAGCCGCCTAGCGGGAGGCACCTACGAGCAGTACTTC. Residues: CASRLAGGTYEQYF.

The chain employs TRBV6-5 and TRBJ2-1, with 10 bases fitting TRBD1. J lost 9 bases, V lost 4 bases, and 6 bases had no gene match. Germline CDR1 reads MNHEY; CDR2 reads SVGAGI. The CDR3 is 14 amino acids. CDR3 sequence reads: CASSSTGGGPEQFF. For the CDR3, the DNA is TGTGCCAGCAGTTCGACAGGGGGCGGGCCTGAGCAGTTCTTC.

The CDR3 nucleotides are TGTGCCTGGGTGGCGGGAGGGACAGATACGCAGTATTTT. Amino acids: CAWVAGGTDTQYF. This rearrangement joins TRBV30 to TRBJ2-3, with 9 bases that match TRBD2. CDR1 is GTSNPN and CDR2 is SVGIG in the germline V gene (reference sequence). CDR3 length: 13 residues. V lost 5 bases and J lost 3; bases outside the gene matches: 3.

This clone was seen a single time. A junction boundary mismatches the germline segment, possibly from a read error. CDR3 residues: CAGLTKNIQYF. The CDR3 region has the DNA TGTGCGGGACTAACCAAAAACATTCAGTACTTC. V gene TRBV20-1 combines with J gene TRBJ2-4, with TRBD2 matching 7 bases. CDR3 length equals 11 residues. Germline CDR1 DFQATT, CDR2 SNEGSKA (reference sequence).

The chain employs TRBV12-3 or TRBV12-4 and TRBJ1-1; D might be TRBD1 (6 bases). The CDR3 length is 13 residues. Trimming stripped 6 bases from V and 7 bases from J, with 15 bases between. CDR3 nucleotides: TGTGCCAGCAGCCGAGGGGGGCAGGATGAAGCTTTCTTT. Translating it yields CASSRGGQDEAFF.

The chain joins TRBV19 to TRBJ2-2, with 10 bases fitting TRBD2. This CDR3 contains 15 residues. The V segment lost 5 bases and the J segment 3 bases; nucleotides outside the gene matches: 3. Germline CDR1 LNHDA, CDR2 SQIVND (reference sequence). The CDR3 sequence is CASSGLAGDTGELFF. The CDR3 DNA sequence: TGTGCCAGTAGTGGCCTAGCGGGAGACACCGGGGAGCTGTTTTTT.

Of note for this clone: The germline gene is not matched at one end of the junction; a read error may be the cause. V is TRBV30 and J is TRBJ2-3; 7 bases map to TRBD1. Germline CDR1 is GTSNPN and CDR2 is SVGIG (reference sequence). The CDR3 is 11 amino acids. CDR3 DNA: TGTGCCCGGACCTCCGGGACAGTTCATCATTTT. Its protein product is CARTSGTVHHF.

This chain connects TRBV19 to TRBJ1-2; no clear D. From germline, CDR1 is LNHDA and CDR2 SQIVND (reference sequence). V shed 4 bases and J shed 4 bases, with 19 bases lying between them. The CDR3 runs 16 residues. CDR3 amino acids: CASSTNYGEIVYGYTF. Written as DNA, the CDR3 is TGTGCCAGTAGTACCAACTACGGTGAAATCGTCTATGGCTACACCTTC.

The J gene is TRBJ2-7, the V gene TRBV24-1; the match to TRBD1 covers 7 bases. Germline CDR1 reads KGHDR; CDR2 reads SFDVKD. This CDR3 is built from 14 residues. Losses at the gene ends were 4 bases for V and 7 bases for J; bases not matched to a gene: 9. CDR3: CATSEPGQVNEQYF. DNA of the CDR3: TGTGCCACCAGTGAACCCGGACAGGTCAATGAGCAGTACTTC.

The chain combines TRBV4-2 with TRBJ1-2; D call uncertain. The CDR3 loop spans 14 amino acids. Germline V gene sequence: CDR1 LGHNA, CDR2 YNFKEQ. Trimming removed 4 bases at V and 1 base at J, with 10 bases between. CDR3 nucleotide sequence: TGTGCCAGCAGCCCAACTTCGCTTAACTATGGCTACACCTTC. It translates to CASSPTSLNYGYTF.

This clone was observed once. The chain couples TRBV11-2 to TRBJ1-5, with TRBD1 matching 7 bases. CDR3 length: 15 residues. V dropped 0 bases and J dropped 5; count of bases not matched to a gene: 4. CDR1 is SGHAT and CDR2 is FQNNGV in the germline V gene. The CDR3 DNA sequence: TGTGCCAGCAGCTTAGACGGGACAGCTTATCAGCCCCAGCATTTT. This codes for CASSLDGTAYQPQHF.

The chain combines TRBV30 with TRBJ1-1; D might be TRBD1 (6 bases). V lost 0 bases and J 1 base, leaving 9 bases between the germline ends. The CDR3 covers 14 residues. The germline V gene encodes CDR1 GTSNPN and CDR2 SVGIG (reference sequence). The CDR3 DNA reads as TGTGCCTGGAGTGTATTACAGGGGAACACTGAAGCTTTCTTT. This translates into CAWSVLQGNTEAFF. Based on the CDR3 plus reference TRBV30 and TRBJ1-1, the full variable domain is SQTIHQWPATLVQPVGSPLSLECTVEGTSNPNLYWYRQAAGRGLQLLFYSVGIGQISSEVPQNLSASRPQDRQFILSSKKLLLSDSGFYLCAWSVLQGNTEAFFGQGTRLTVV.

The CDR3 loop is CASSLRTSGSRTGELFF. CDR3 bases: TGTGCCAGCAGCCTCCGAACTAGCGGGAGTCGGACCGGGGAGCTGTTTTTT. The chain employs TRBV7-9 and TRBJ2-2, with 11 nucleotides matching TRBD2. With V trimmed by 5 bases and J by 5 bases, 10 bases remained unmatched. Germline lookup yields CDR1 SEHNR and CDR2 FQNEAQ (reference sequence). The CDR3 has 17 residues.

This chain joins TRBV6-2 or TRBV6-3 and TRBJ1-1; no clear D. This CDR3 has 13 amino acids. V gave up 2 bases and J gave up 3 bases, with 7 bases separating them. Germline assignment: CDR1 MNHEY and CDR2 SVGEGT. The CDR3 protein is CASSYGRDTEAFF. CDR3 bases: TGTGCCAGCAGTTACGGTAGGGACACTGAAGCTTTCTTT.

This chain uses TRBV7-9 with TRBJ1-5, with D unclear. V gave up 0 bases and J gave up 4 bases, with 7 bases separating them. Germline CDR1 SEHNR, CDR2 FQNEAQ (reference sequence). This CDR3 region has 14 residues. The CDR3 loop reads CASSLAWGNQPQHF. The CDR3 region has the DNA TGTGCCAGCAGCTTAGCGTGGGGTAATCAGCCCCAGCATTTT.

J is TRBJ1-1 and V is TRBV2; D uncertain. The CDR3 is 14 amino acids. V lost 4 bases and J 2 bases, leaving 11 bases between the germline ends. The V gene's germline CDR1 is SNHLY and CDR2 FYNNEI. CDR3 region: CASSAHLVNTEAFF. DNA of the CDR3: TGTGCCAGCAGTGCACACCTAGTTAACACTGAAGCTTTCTTT.

The genes are TRBV7-2 and TRBJ2-3; D is undetermined. Germline V gives CDR1 SGHTA, CDR2 FQGNSA. V lost 2 bases and J lost 5, with 8 bases in between. This CDR3 is 13 amino acids long. CDR3 sequence reads: CASSLNERDTQYF. CDR3 DNA sequence: TGTGCCAGCAGCTTAAACGAGCGAGATACGCAGTATTTT. Full variable domain (remainder filled in from reference TRBV7-2 and TRBJ2-3): GAGVSQSPSNKVTEKGKDVELRCDPISGHTALYWYRQSLGQGLEFLIYFQGNSAPDKSGLPSDRFSAERTGGSVSTLTIQRTQQEDSAVYLCASSLNERDTQYFGPGTRLTVL.

This clone was found a few times. The chain recombines TRBV30 with TRBJ2-7; D may correspond to TRBD1 or TRBD2 (5 bases each). The CDR3 contains 16 residues. V dropped 0 bases and J dropped 0 bases, with 15 bases sitting between them. CDR1 GTSNPN and CDR2 SVGIG come from the germline V gene (reference sequence). CDR3 DNA: TGTGCCTGGAGTGTCAGAGGGACGAAAAGCTCCTACGAGCAGTACTTC. Its translation is CAWSVRGTKSSYEQYF.

This clone was counted once. V gene TRBV27 combines with J gene TRBJ2-5; no definite D call. In germline, CDR1 is MNHEY, CDR2 SMNVEV (reference sequence). The CDR3 is 13 amino acids. V gave up 8 bases and J gave up 0 bases, with 10 bases separating them. This CDR3 is CASRPLYQETQYF. The CDR3 DNA reads as TGTGCCAGCCGTCCCCTGTACCAAGAGACCCAGTACTTC.

This chain uses TRBV7-9 with TRBJ2-5, with 9 bases fitting TRBD2. CDR3 length: 23 residues. V was clipped by 7 bases and J by 1 base; unmatched bases: 31. Germline V gene lookup returns CDR1 SEHNR and CDR2 FQNEAQ (reference sequence). The CDR3, as DNA: TGTGCCAGCACCAAAGGGGTGACTAGCGGTCCCAGCGGTCCCGGTACCCCCCAAGAGACCCAGTACTTC. Translation: CASTKGVTSGPSGPGTPQETQYF.

This chain links TRBV2 with TRBJ2-3; TRBD1 might be the D (5 bases). The CDR3 consists of 14 residues. The V end was cut by 5 bases, the J end by 0 bases, with 9 bases between. Germline CDR1 and CDR2: SNHLY and FYNNEI. In nucleotides, the CDR3 is TGTGCCAGCAGTCCGCGGACAAGCACAGATACGCAGTATTTT. Translation: CASSPRTSTDTQYF.

This clone was recorded only once. At one end, the junction sequence differs from germline, possibly due to a read error. The chain carries TRBV28 and TRBJ1-2; D is unclear. Per germline, CDR1 MDHEN and CDR2 SYDVKM. The CDR3 is made up of 12 amino acids. The CDR3 region has the DNA TGTGCCACCCACGTCGGTATCACCCCATTAAAATTC. This sequence encodes CATHVGITPLKF.

A few counts support this clone. The rearrangement links TRBV3-1 (or the pseudogene TRBV3-2) to TRBJ1-2; 7 positions agree with TRBD1. With V trimmed by 4 bases and J by 2 bases, 4 bases remained unmatched. The length of the CDR3 is 14 residues. The germline V gene has CDR1 LGHDT and CDR2 YNNKEL (reference sequence). The CDR3 DNA is TGTGCCAGCAGCCCAGGGACAGCCAACTATGGCTACACCTTC. Residues: CASSPGTANYGYTF.